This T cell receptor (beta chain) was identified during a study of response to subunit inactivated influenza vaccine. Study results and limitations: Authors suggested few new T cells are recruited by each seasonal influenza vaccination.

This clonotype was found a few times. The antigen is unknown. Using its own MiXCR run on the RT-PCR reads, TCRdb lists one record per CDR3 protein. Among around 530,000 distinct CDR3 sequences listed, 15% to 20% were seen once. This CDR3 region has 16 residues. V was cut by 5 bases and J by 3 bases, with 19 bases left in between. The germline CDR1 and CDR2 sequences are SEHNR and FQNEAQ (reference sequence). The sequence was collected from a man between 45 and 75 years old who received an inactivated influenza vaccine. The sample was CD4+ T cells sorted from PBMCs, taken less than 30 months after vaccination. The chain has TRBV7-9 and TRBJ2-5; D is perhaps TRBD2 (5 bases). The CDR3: CASSQPLRGIEETQYF. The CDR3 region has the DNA TGTGCCAGCAGCCAGCCGCTGCGAGGGATCGAAGAGACCCAGTACTTC.